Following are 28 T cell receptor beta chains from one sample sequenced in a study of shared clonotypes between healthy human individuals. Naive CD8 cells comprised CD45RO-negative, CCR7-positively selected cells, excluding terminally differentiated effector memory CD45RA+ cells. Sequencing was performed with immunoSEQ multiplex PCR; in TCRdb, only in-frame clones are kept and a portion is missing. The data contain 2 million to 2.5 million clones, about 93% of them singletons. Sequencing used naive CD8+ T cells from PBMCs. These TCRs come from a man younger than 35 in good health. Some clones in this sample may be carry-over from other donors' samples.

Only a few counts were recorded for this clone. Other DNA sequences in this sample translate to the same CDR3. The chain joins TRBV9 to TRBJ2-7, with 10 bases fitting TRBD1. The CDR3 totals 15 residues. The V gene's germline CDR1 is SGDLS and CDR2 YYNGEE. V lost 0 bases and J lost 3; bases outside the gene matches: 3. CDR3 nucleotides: TGTGCCAGCAGCGTAGGGGGGACAGGGGACTACGAGCAGTACTTC. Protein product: CASSVGGTGDYEQYF.

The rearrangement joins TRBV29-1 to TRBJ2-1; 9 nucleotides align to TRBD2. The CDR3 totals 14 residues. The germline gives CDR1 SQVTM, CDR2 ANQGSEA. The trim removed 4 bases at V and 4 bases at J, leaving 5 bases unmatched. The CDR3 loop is CSVALAGIYNEQFF. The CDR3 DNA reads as TGCAGCGTTGCCCTAGCGGGGATTTACAATGAGCAGTTCTTC.

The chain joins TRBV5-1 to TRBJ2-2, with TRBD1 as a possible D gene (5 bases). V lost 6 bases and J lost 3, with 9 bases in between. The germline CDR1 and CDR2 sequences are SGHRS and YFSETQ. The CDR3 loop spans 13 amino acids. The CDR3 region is CASIGRDTGELFF. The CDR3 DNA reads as TGCGCCAGCATTGGCAGGGACACCGGGGAGCTGTTTTTT.

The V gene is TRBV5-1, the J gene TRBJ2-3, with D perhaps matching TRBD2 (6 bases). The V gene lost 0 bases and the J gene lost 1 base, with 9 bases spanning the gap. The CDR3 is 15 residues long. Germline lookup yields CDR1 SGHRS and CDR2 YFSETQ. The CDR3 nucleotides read TGCGCCAGCAGCTTGGTCCCTAGCGGCACAGATACGCAGTATTTT. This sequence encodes CASSLVPSGTDTQYF.

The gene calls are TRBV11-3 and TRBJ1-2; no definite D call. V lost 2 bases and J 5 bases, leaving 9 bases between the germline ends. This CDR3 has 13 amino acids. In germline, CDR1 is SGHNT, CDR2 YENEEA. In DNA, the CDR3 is TGTGCCAGCAGCTTACGCGGCGGGTATGGCTACACCTTC. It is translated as CASSLRGGYGYTF.

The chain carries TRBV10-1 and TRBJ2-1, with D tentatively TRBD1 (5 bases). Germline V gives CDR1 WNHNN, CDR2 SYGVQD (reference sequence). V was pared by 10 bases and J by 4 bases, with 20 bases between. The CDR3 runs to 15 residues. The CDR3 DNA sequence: TGCGCCACCTACCTGAGGACATGGGTTTACAATGAGCAGTTCTTC. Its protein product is CATYLRTWVYNEQFF.

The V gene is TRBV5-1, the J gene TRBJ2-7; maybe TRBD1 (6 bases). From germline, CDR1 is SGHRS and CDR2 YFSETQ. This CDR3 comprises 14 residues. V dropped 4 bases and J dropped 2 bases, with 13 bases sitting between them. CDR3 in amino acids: CASSNRVQTYEQYF. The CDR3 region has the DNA TGCGCCAGCAGCAACAGGGTACAGACCTACGAGCAGTACTTC. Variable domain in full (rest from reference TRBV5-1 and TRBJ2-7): KAGVTQTPRYLIKTRGQQVTLSCSPISGHRSVSWYQQTPGQGLQFLFEYFSETQRNKGNFPGRFSGRQFSNSRSEMNVSTLELGDSALYLCASSNRVQTYEQYFGPGTRLTVT.

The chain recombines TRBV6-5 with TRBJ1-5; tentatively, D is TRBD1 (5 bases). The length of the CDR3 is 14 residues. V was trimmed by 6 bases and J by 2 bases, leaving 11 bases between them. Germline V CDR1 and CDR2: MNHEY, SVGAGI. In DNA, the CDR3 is TGTGCCAGCAGCCCGACCAGGGGCAATCAGCCCCAGCATTTT. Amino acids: CASSPTRGNQPQHF.

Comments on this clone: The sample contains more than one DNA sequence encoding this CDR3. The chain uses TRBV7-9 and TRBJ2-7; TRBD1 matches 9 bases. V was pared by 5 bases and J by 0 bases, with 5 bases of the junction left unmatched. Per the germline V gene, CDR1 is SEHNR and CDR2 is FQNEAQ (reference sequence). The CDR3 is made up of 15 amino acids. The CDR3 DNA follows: TGTGCCAGCAGCCCTAGGACAGGGGCCTCCTACGAGCAGTACTTC. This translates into CASSPRTGASYEQYF.

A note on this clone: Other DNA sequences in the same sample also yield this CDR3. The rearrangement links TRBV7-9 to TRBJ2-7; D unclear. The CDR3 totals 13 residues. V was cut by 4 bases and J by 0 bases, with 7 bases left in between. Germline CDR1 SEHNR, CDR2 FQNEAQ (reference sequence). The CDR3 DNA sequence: TGTGCCAGCAGCTCCCCTCGCTCCTACGAGCAGTACTTC. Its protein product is CASSSPRSYEQYF.

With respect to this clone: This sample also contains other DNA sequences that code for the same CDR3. The CDR3 sequence is CASSFGQLYGYTF. CDR3 nucleotides: TGTGCCAGCAGTTTCGGACAGCTCTATGGCTACACCTTC. This chain joins TRBV27 and TRBJ1-2; D possibly corresponds to TRBD1 (6 bases). Trimming cost V 3 bases and J 4 bases, with 9 bases left between them. The CDR3 sequence is 13 residues long. Germline V gene sequence: CDR1 MNHEY, CDR2 SMNVEV (reference sequence).

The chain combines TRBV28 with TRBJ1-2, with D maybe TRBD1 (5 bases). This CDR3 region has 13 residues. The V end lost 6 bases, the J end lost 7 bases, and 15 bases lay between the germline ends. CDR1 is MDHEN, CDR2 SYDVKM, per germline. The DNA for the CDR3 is TGTGCCAGCAGCTCCGAGCGGGGCGCTGGCTACACCTTC. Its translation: CASSSERGAGYTF.

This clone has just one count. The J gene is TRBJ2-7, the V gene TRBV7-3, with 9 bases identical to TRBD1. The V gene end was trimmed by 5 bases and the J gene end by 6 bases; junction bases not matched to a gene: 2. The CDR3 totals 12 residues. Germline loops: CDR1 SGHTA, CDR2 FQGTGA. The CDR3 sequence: CASSVTGGEQYF. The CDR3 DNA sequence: TGTGCCAGCAGCGTGACAGGGGGCGAGCAGTACTTC.

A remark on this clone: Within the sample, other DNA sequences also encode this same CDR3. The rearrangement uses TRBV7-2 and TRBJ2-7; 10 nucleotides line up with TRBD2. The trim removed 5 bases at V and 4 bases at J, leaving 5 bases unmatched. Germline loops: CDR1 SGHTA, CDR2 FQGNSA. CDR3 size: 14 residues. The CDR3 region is CASSHLAGAYEQYF. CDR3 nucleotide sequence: TGTGCCAGCAGCCACCTAGCGGGAGCGTACGAGCAGTACTTC.

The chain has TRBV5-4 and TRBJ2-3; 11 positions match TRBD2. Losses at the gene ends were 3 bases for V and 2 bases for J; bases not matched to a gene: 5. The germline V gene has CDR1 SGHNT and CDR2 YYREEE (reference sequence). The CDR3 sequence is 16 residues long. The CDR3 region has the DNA TGTGCCAGCAGCTCCGTAGCGGGAGGGCCCACAGATACGCAGTATTTT. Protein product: CASSSVAGGPTDTQYF.

As DNA, the CDR3 is TGCGCCAGCAGCCAAGAGCGGCAGCTCTCTGGGGCCAACGTCCTGACTTTC. It yields the protein CASSQERQLSGANVLTF. The rearrangement joins TRBV4-1 to TRBJ2-6, with D hard to call. Trimming shortened V by 0 bases and J by 0 bases, and 9 bases separated the two germline ends. The CDR3 sequence is 17 residues long. The V gene's germline CDR1 is MGHRA and CDR2 YSYEKL.

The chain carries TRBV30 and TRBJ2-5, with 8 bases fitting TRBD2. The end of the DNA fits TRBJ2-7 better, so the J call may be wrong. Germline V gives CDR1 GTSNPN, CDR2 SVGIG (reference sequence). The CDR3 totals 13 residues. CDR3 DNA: TGTGCCTGGACCCCAGCGGGAGTCTCCGAGCAGTACTTC. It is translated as CAWTPAGVSEQYF.

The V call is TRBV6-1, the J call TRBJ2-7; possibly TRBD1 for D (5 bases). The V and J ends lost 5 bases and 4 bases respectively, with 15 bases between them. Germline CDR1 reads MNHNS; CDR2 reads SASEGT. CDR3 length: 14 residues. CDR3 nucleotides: TGTGCCAGCAGTTCCTCGCGCAGGGCGTACGAGCAGTACTTC. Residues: CASSSSRRAYEQYF.

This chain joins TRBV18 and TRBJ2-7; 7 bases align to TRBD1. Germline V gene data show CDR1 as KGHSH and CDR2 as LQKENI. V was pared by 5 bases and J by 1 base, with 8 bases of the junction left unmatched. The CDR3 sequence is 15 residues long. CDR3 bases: TGTGCCAGCTCAAGCCCGGGACAGCATTCCTACGAGCAGTACTTC. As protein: CASSSPGQHSYEQYF.

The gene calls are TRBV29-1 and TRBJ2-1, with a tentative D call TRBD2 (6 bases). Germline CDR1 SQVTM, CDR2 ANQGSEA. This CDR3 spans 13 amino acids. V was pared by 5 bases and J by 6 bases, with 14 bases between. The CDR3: CSVRSLGGNEQFF. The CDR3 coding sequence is TGCAGCGTTCGTTCGCTCGGGGGCAATGAGCAGTTCTTC.

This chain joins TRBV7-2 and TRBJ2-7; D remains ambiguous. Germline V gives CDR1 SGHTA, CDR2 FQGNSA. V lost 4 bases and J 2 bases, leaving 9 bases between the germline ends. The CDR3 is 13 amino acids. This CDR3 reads CASSSSQTYEQYF. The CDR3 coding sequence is TGTGCCAGCAGCTCCTCACAGACCTACGAGCAGTACTTC.

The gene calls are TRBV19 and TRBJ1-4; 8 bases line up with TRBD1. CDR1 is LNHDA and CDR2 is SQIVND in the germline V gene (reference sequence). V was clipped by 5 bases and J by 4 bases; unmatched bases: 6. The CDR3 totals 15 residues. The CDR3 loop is CASSARDRINEKLFF. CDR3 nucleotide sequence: TGTGCCAGTAGTGCCCGGGACAGGATTAATGAAAAACTGTTTTTT.

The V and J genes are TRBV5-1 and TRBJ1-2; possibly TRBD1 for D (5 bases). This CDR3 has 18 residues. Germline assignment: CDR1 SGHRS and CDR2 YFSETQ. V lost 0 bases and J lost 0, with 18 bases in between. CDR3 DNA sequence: TGCGCCAGCAGCTTGGCCTCGGAAGAGGAAGGGGCTAACTATGGCTACACCTTC. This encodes CASSLASEEEGANYGYTF. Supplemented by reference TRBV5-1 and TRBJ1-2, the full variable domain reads KAGVTQTPRYLIKTRGQQVTLSCSPISGHRSVSWYQQTPGQGLQFLFEYFSETQRNKGNFPGRFSGRQFSNSRSEMNVSTLELGDSALYLCASSLASEEEGANYGYTFGSGTRLTVV.

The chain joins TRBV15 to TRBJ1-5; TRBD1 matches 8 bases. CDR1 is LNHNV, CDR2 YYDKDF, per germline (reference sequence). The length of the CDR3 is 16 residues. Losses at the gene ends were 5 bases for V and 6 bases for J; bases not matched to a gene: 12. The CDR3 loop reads CATSGPTTGVVQPQHF. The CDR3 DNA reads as TGTGCCACCAGCGGCCCCACGACAGGGGTCGTTCAGCCCCAGCATTTT.

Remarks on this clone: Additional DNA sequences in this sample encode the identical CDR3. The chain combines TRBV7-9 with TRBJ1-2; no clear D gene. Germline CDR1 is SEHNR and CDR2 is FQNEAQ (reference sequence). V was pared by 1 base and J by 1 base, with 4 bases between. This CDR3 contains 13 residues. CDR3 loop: CASSLGDNYGYTF. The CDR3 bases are TGTGCCAGCAGCTTAGGGGATAACTATGGCTACACCTTC.

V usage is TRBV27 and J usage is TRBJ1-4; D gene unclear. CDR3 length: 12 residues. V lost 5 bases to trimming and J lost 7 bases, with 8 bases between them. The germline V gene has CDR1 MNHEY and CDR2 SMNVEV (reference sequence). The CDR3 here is CASSRRAEKLFF. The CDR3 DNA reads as TGTGCCAGCAGTCGGAGGGCTGAAAAACTGTTTTTT.

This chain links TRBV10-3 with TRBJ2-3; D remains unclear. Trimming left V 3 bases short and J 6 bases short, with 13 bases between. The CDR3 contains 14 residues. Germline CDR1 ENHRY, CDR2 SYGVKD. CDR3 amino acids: CAISDITGEDTQYF. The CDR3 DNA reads TGTGCCATCAGTGACATCACGGGTGAGGATACGCAGTATTTT.

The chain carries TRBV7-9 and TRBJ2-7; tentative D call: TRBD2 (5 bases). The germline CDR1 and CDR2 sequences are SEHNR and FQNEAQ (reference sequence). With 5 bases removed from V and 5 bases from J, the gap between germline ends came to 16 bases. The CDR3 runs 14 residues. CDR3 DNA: TGTGCCAGCAGCCAAGGAGGCCCTAATGACGAGCAGTACTTC. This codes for CASSQGGPNDEQYF.